The rows below give T cell receptor beta chains drawn from one sample of a study of CD8 T cells in Susac syndrome. TCRdb analysed the immunoSEQ multiplex PCR reads with MiXCR anew, one entry per CDR3 protein. This table has about 400,000 distinct CDR3 sequences, approximately 85% appearing once. The sample was CD8+ T cells from PBMCs. These receptors came from a human donor with multiple sclerosis. Both conserved end residues are part of each CDR3. A D gene is named only where the DNA matches it firmly. Clone size appears in some rows only: once, few, many, or a class for an expanded clone.

J | V | D | size | DNA | CDR3
TRBJ2-3 | TRBV19 | TRBD2 | - | TGTGCCAGTCATGGACTAGCGGGGTTAGATACGCAGTATTTT | CASHGLAGLDTQYF
TRBJ2-7 | TRBV5-6 | TRBD2 | - | TGTGCCAGCAGCTTGGCGGCTAGCGGGAGGTCTACCGAGCAGTACTTC | CASSLAASGRSTEQYF
TRBJ1-1 | TRBV10-1 | - | - | TGCGCCAGCAGTGAGGGGCCCCCGACTGAAGCTTTCTTT | CASSEGPPTEAFF
TRBJ2-7 | TRBV10-3 | - | - | TGTGCCATCAGCCCCGGACAGCTATACGAGCAGTACTTC | CAISPGQLYEQYF
TRBJ1-3 | TRBV20-1 | - | - | TGCAGTGCTTCTCTCCAGGGCGGTGCAAACACCATATATTTT | CSASLQGGANTIYF
TRBJ2-1 | TRBV4-1 | - | - | TGCGCCAGCAGCCAAATCCAAGCGGACAATGAGCAGTTCTTC | CASSQIQADNEQFF
TRBJ2-2 | TRBV27 | TRBD2 | - | TGTGCCAGCAGTCTAGCGGGATCGAACACCGGGGAGCTGTTTTTT | CASSLAGSNTGELFF
TRBJ1-2 | TRBV29-1 | - | - | TGCAGCGTTAATGGGGGAGGTGGCTACACCTTC | CSVNGGGGYTF
TRBJ1-2 | TRBV9 | - | once | TGTGCCAGCAGCGTCGCCTCCGGGGCCTCGGATGGCTACACCTTC | CASSVASGASDGYTF
TRBJ2-7 | TRBV5-1 | TRBD2 | once | TGCGCCAGCAGCTTGGAAGCGGGGGGGCCGGAGCAGTACTTC | CASSLEAGGPEQYF
TRBJ2-2 | TRBV6-1 | - | - | TGTGCCAGCAGTGAACTGGTCACCGGGGAGCTGTTTTTT | CASSELVTGELFF
TRBJ2-3 | TRBV27 | - | - | TGTGCCAGCAGTGCGGGACAGTCAGTGTTCTTCGGTACGCAGTATTTT | CASSAGQSVFFGTQYF
TRBJ2-2 | TRBV19 | - | - | TGTGCCAGTAGTATAAAGGGCAGGGTGAAGGCCGGGGAGCTGTTTTTT | CASSIKGRVKAGELFF
TRBJ1-4 | TRBV12-3/TRBV12-4 | - | - | TGTGCCAGCGGAATCGATGAAAAACTGTTTTTT | CASGIDEKLFF
TRBJ2-1 | TRBV3-1 | TRBD1 | - | TGTGCCAGCAGCCCCACCGGGACAGGGTATTACCATGAGCAGTTCTTC | CASSPTGTGYYHEQFF
TRBJ2-1 | TRBV19 | - | - | TGTGCCAGTAGTATAGAAGGGGGGGCTGATGAGCAGTTCTTC | CASSIEGGADEQFF
TRBJ2-2 | TRBV7-9 | TRBD2 | - | TGTGCCAGCAGCATAGGACTAGCGGGAGTTATCACCGGGGAGCTGTTTTTT | CASSIGLAGVITGELFF
TRBJ2-1 | TRBV29-1 | TRBD1 | - | TGCAGCGTTGAGGAGACAGGGGGCGACCACAATGAGCAGTTCTTC | CSVEETGGDHNEQFF
TRBJ1-1 | TRBV19 | - | - | TGTGCCAGTAGTATAGACTGGGACACTAGCTACACTGAAGCTTTCTTT | CASSIDWDTSYTEAFF
TRBJ1-5 | TRBV7-6 | - | - | TGTGCCAGCAGCTTGGGGGCAGGGGTACAGCCCCAGCATTTT | CASSLGAGVQPQHF
TRBJ1-2 | TRBV7-2 | - | - | TGTGCCAGCAGCTTAGGAGTGCGGGGCTACACCTTC | CASSLGVRGYTF
TRBJ1-2 | TRBV4-1 | - | - | TGCGCCAGCAGCCTTCATGACACTCGTAACTATGGCTACACCTTC | CASSLHDTRNYGYTF
TRBJ1-1 | TRBV7-9 | TRBD1 | - | TGTGCCAGCAGCTTAGACCGTACAGGGGATACTGAAGCTTTCTTT | CASSLDRTGDTEAFF
TRBJ2-1 | TRBV19 | - | - | TGTGCCAGTAGCCCATTAATCGGGACAAAAACTCATTCCTACAATGAGCAGTTCTTC | CASSPLIGTKTHSYNEQFF